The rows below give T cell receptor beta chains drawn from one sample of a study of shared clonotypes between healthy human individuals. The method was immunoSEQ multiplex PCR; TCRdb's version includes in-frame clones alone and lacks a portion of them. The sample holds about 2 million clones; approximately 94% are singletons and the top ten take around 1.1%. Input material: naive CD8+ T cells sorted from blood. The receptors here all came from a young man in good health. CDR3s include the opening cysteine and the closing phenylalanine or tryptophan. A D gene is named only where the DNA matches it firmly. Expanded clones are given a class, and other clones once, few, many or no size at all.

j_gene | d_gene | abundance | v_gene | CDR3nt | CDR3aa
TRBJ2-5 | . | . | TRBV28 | TGTGCCAGCAGTCAGGACAGCTTCCAAGAGACCCAGTACTTC | CASSQDSFQETQYF
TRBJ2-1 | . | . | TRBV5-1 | TGCGCCAGCAGCTTGGCAGCGGTCAATGAGCAGTTCTTC | CASSLAAVNEQFF
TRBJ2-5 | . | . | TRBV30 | TGTGCCTGGAGGGAAGGGGCCTTGTACCAAGAGACCCAGTACTTC | CAWREGALYQETQYF
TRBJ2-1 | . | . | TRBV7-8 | TGTGCCAGCAGCTTAGAAGCCCCGGGAGCAAGTGAGCAGTTCTTC | CASSLEAPGASEQFF
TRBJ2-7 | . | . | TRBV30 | TGTGCCTGGAGTTACCCGCTACTCTACGAGCAGTACTTC | CAWSYPLLYEQYF
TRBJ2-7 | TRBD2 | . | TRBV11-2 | TGTGCCAGCAGGTTTTTGGCTAGCGGATACGAGCAGTACTTC | CASRFLASGYEQYF
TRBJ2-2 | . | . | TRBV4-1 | TGCGCCAGCAGCCAGGTAGCGGACACCGGGGAGCTGTTTTTT | CASSQVADTGELFF
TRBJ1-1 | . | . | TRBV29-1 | TGCAGCGTTGCGGGGTCGGGGCAGTCGAACACTGAAGCTTTCTTT | CSVAGSGQSNTEAFF
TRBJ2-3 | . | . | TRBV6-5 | TGTGCCAGCAGTTACTCGGCAGGGGCCACAGATACGCAGTATTTT | CASSYSAGATDTQYF
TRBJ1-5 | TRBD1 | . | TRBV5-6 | TGTGCCAGCAGCCTTGGGACAGGGGTTACACAGCCCCAGCATTTT | CASSLGTGVTQPQHF
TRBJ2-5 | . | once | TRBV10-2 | TGCGCCAGCAGTGAGGTCAGCCTAAGGGAGACCCAGTACTTC | CASSEVSLRETQYF
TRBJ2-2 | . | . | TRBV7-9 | TGTGCCAGCAGCCGACTGGGACTCGAGAACACCGGGGAGCTGTTTTTT | CASSRLGLENTGELFF
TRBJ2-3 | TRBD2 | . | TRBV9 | TGTGCCAGCAGCGTAGTTACTAGCGGGCTAGATACGCAGTATTTT | CASSVVTSGLDTQYF
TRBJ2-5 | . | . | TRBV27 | TGTGCCAGCAGCCCTCTGGGGCTAGATGTGACCCAGTACTTC | CASSPLGLDVTQYF
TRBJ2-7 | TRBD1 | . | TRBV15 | TGTGCCACCAGCAGAGACCGGGACAGGGGTTCCTACGAGCAGTACTTC | CATSRDRDRGSYEQYF
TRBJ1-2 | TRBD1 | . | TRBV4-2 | TGTGCCAGCAGCCAAGACTCGGGGACAGCTAACTATGGCTACACCTTC | CASSQDSGTANYGYTF
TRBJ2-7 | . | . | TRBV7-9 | TGTGCCAGCAGCTCCGACGGACGGAGCTACGAGCAGTACTTC | CASSSDGRSYEQYF
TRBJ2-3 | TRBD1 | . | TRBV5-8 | TGTGCCAGCAGCTTTGAGACAGGGGGTCAAGATACGCAGTATTTT | CASSFETGGQDTQYF
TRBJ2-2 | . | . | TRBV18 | TGTGCCAGCTCACTCACCCCGGCGAACACCGGGGAGCTGTTTTTT | CASSLTPANTGELFF
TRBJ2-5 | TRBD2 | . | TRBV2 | TGTGCCAGCAGGGCACTAGCGGGGGGACATTCCGAGACCCAGTACTTC | CASRALAGGHSETQYF
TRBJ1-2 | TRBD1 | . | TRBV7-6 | TGTGCCAGCAGCTCGACGACAGGGCCCCCCTATGGCTACACCTTC | CASSSTTGPPYGYTF
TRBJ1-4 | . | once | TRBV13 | TGTGCCAGCAGCATCCGGGACGGGCATAATGAAAAACTGTTTTTT | CASSIRDGHNEKLFF
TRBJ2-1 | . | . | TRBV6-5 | TGTGCCAGCAGTTACTCTCGAGCGGCTTACAATGAGCAGTTCTTC | CASSYSRAAYNEQFF
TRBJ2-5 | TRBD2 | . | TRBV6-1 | TGTGCCAGCAGTGACATGGGACTAGCGGGAGTAGAGACCCAGTACTTC | CASSDMGLAGVETQYF
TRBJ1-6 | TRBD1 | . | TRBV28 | TGTGCCAGCAGTCAGGACAGGGTGGAAATGAAGGGTCATTCACCCCTCCACTTT | CASSQDRVEMKGHSPLHF
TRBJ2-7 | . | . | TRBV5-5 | TGTGCCAGCATGCTAAGTGGGTCCTACGAGCAGTACTTC | CASMLSGSYEQYF
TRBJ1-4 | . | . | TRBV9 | TGTGCCAGCAGCCCGAGTGGGGGGTCTCTTAATGAAAAACTGTTTTTT | CASSPSGGSLNEKLFF
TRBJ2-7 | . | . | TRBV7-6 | TGTGCCAGCAGCCCGGGTGGCGTGGAGCAGTACTTC | CASSPGGVEQYF
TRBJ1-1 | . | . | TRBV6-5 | TGTGCCAGCAGTTACCATTGGGCCAACACTGAAGCTTTCTTT | CASSYHWANTEAFF
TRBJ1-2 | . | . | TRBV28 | TGTGCCAGCAGCCAGGACGGCGGCCTAAACTATGGCTACACCTTC | CASSQDGGLNYGYTF
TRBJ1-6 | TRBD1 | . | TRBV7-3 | TGTGCCAGCAGCTTAGGGACAGGGATTGATTCACCCCTCCACTTT | CASSLGTGIDSPLHF
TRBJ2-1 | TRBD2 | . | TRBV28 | TGTGCCAGCAGTTTAGGACTAGCGGGAGGCGAGCAGTTCTTC | CASSLGLAGGEQFF
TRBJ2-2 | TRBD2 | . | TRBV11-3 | TGTGCCAGCAGCCCCGAACCGGGAGGCCGCACCGGGGAGCTGTTTTTT | CASSPEPGGRTGELFF
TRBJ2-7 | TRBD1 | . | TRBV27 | TGTGCCAGCAGTTTATCGCCCGGGACAGGGCGCAACGAGCAGTACTTC | CASSLSPGTGRNEQYF
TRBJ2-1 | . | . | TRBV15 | TGTGCCACCAGCCCGAGCCTTGGGGGCCCCAATGAGCAGTTCTTC | CATSPSLGGPNEQFF
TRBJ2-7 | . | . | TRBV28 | TGTGCCAGCAGGGAGTCTTATCTCGACCCACGGGTCTCAAACGAGCAGTACTTC | CASRESYLDPRVSNEQYF
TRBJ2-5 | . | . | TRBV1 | TGCACCAGCAGCGCAGGAGGTTTGCGGGCCGCTGTAGGAGAGACCCAGTACTTC | CTSSAGGLRAAVGETQYF
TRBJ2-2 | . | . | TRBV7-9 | TGTGCCAGCAGCCCGAGGGACGGAATAGACTCGAACACCGGGGAGCTGTTTTTT | CASSPRDGIDSNTGELFF
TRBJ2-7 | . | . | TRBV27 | TGTGCCAGCAGTCCTCTACCCCTACTGGACAAGGACTACGAGCAGTACTTC | CASSPLPLLDKDYEQYF
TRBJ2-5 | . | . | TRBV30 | TGTGCCTGGAGTTCGGAAATTCAAGAGACCCAGTACTTC | CAWSSEIQETQYF
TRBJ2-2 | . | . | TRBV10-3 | TGTGCCATGGGCGAGTATGGGCTGGGGAACACCGGGGAGCTGTTTTTT | CAMGEYGLGNTGELFF
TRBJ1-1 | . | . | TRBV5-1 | TGCGCCAGCAGCTTGGACGTCCCAGGCACTGAAGCTTTCTTT | CASSLDVPGTEAFF
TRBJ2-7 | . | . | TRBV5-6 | TGTGCCAGCAGCTTGGGGATTTACGAGCAGTACTTC | CASSLGIYEQYF
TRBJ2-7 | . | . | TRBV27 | TGTGCCAGCAGTCTCGGACTCAGTCACGAGCAGTACTTC | CASSLGLSHEQYF
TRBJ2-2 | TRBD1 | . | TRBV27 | TGTGCCAGCAGACCCGGGACAGGGAACACCGGGGAGCTGTTTTTT | CASRPGTGNTGELFF
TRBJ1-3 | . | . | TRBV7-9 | TGTGCCAGCAGCCCGCCCGGGGTTACTGGAAACACCATATATTTT | CASSPPGVTGNTIYF
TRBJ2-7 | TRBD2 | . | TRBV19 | TGTGCCAGTAGTATAGCTGCGGGAGGGTCCTACGAGCAGTACTTC | CASSIAAGGSYEQYF
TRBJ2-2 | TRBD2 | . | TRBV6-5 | TGTGCCAGCAGTCTTAGCGGGGAGCTCACCGGGGAGCTGTTTTTT | CASSLSGELTGELFF
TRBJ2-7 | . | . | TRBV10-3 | TGTGCCATCAGTGAGGGAAATGCCTACGAGCAGTACTTC | CAISEGNAYEQYF